This T cell receptor beta chain was observed in a study of identical twins. Study-wide points: Zero-insertion analyses could be partly confounded by invariant MAIT and iNKT cells. With beta out-of-frame sequences, excess sharing by twins was weaker. With abundant cord blood beta clonotypes, insertions were fewer; memory repertoires showed no such pattern.

A single record per CDR3 protein comes from TCRdb applying MiXCR to the 5' RACE reads. The data show 1.5 million to 2 million distinct CDR3 sequences, roughly a third seen once. Germline trimming cut 0 bases from V and 7 bases from J; bases unmatched to any gene: 7. CDR1 and CDR2 (germline): MNHNY, SVGAGI (reference sequence). The CDR3 runs 15 residues. A remark on this clonotype: Its antigen remains unknown.

Healthy Caucasians provided all donations. This sequence originates from a newborn girl in good health. Sequencing used cord blood. The chain couples TRBV6-6 to TRBJ1-1; 8 bases fit TRBD1. The CDR3 region is CASSYSDRVWDEAFF. The CDR3 DNA follows: TGTGCCAGCAGTTACTCGGACAGGGTGTGGGATGAAGCTTTCTTT.